This TCR beta chain was sequenced in a study of circulating and synovial CD4+ cells in juvenile arthritis. The CDR3 sequence is 14 residues long. The germline V gene encodes CDR1 MDHEN and CDR2 SYDVKM. V was shortened by 1 base and J by 9 bases, with 15 bases between the two germline ends. Libraries were prepared by immunoSEQ multiplex PCR; TCRdb keeps only in-frame clonotypes and omits some of them. The sample shows fewer than 40,000 clones, 93% of them seen only once. The sequence came from a human donor with juvenile idiopathic arthritis. The sequenced sample was CD4+ T cells from blood. The chain employs TRBV28 and TRBJ1-1, with a weak D call TRBD1 (6 bases). The DNA for the CDR3 is TGTGCCAGCAGTTTATTACCCCGGGGACATCAAGCTTTCTTT. Residues: CASSLLPRGHQAFF.